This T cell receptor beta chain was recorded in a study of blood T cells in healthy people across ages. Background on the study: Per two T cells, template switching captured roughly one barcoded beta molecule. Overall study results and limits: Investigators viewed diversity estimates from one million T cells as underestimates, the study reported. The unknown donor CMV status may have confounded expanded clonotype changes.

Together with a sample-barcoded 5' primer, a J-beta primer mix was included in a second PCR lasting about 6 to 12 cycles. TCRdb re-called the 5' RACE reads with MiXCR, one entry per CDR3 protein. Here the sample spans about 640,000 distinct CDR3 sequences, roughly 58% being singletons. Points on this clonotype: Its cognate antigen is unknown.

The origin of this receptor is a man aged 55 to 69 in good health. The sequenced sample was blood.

CDR3 protein: CASTLGLAEETQYF. The CDR3 DNA sequence: TGTGCCAGCACACTGGGGCTAGCTGAAGAGACCCAGTACTTC. The chain employs TRBV12-3 or TRBV12-4 and TRBJ2-5; D tentatively reads TRBD1 or TRBD2 (5 bases each). The CDR3 sequence is 14 residues long. Trimming took 7 bases from V and 3 from J, leaving 15 bases between them.